This TCR beta chain was retrieved from a study of blood T cell repertoires in COVID-19. On the study more broadly: Both acute and convalescent COVID-19 samples were obtained from the United States, Italy and Spain. From T cells, B-cell-depleted T cells, or PBMCs came the material, which was cDNA or gDNA.

Original analysis: Amplification from reference gene primers served as the basis for estimated nucleated cell counts. Only in-frame clones appear in the TCRdb table, and some are missing; sequencing was by immunoSEQ multiplex PCR. D and trimming were read from the DNA, whereas the V and J calls and clone size are those reported in that table. This sample has 200,000 to 250,000 clones, with 80% to 95% found just once. Seattle participants joined during active infection and were tracked over time. The CDR3 is made up of 16 amino acids. Germline V gives CDR1 SNHLY, CDR2 FYNNEI. V shed 5 bases and J 7 bases; nucleotides not matched to a gene: 13.

The receptor was derived from a young man with COVID-19, enrolled during active disease. The chain has TRBV2 and TRBJ2-1; TRBD2 matches at 8 bases. What was sequenced was peripheral blood. The CDR3 sequence is CASSYRGDGTRNEQFF. The CDR3 DNA reads as TGTGCCAGCAGTTACCGTGGGGACGGGACTAGAAATGAGCAGTTCTTC.